The source of this T cell receptor beta chain is a study of beta chain features in type 1 diabetes. Study context: Patients were similar to healthy donors in age and gender (as well as in cell yields). Findings and caveats of the study: The study found that naive, central memory and Treg TCRB repertoires appeared more similar in patients than in healthy donors. Significant though moderate, a shortening of TCRB CDR3s appeared in all four CD4+ subsets of Type 1 diabetes patients.

As regards this clone: The antigen is unknown.

The CDR3 is 15 residues long. Germline V CDR1 and CDR2: MGHDK, SYGVNS. Unmatched junction bases numbered 4, after V lost 1 base and J lost 6 bases. Every bit of the isolated RNA underwent reverse transcription, so sequencing read expressed TCRB transcripts. Measured with immunoSEQ multiplex PCR; TCRdb has only the in-frame clones, and not every one. The sample lists 350,000 to 400,000 clones, roughly 12% occurring once. Sequenced material: naive CD4+ T cells from blood. This clonotype originated in a woman younger than 35 with type 1 diabetes. This chain joins TRBV25-1 and TRBJ2-1, with 9 bases matching TRBD2. CDR3 coding DNA: TGTGCCAGCAGTGAATCTAGCGGGAATGGCAATGAGCAGTTCTTC. Protein product: CASSESSGNGNEQFF.